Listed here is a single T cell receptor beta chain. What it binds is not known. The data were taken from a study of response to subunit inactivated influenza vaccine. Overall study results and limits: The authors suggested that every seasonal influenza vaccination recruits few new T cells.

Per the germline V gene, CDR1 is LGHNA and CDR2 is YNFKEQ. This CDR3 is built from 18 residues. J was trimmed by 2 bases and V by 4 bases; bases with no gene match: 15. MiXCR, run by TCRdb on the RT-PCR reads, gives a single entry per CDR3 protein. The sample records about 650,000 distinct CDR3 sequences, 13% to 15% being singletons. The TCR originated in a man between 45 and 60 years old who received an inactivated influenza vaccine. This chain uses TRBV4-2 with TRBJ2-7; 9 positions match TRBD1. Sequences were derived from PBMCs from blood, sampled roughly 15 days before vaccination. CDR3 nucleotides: TGTGCCAGCAGCCCCCTTTCCGGGGACAGGGTTAAAACCTACGAGCAGTACTTC. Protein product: CASSPLSGDRVKTYEQYF.